The 11 T cell receptor beta chains presented below share a single source sample, sequenced in a study of blood T cell repertoires in COVID-19 (dated by TCRdb to about 2020). To prepare the library, the immunoSEQ multiplex PCR assay was applied. TCRdb's version of the immuneACCESS table is confined to in-frame rearrangements and falls short of the full clone set. An unresolved V gene accounts for under half of the shortfall where checked; the remainder is of unknown origin. For this sample the table gives about 200,000 clones, of which roughly nine tenths were detected only once. The ten largest clones take up around 6% of the sample. Sample: peripheral blood. The receptors stem from a man between 60 and 75 years old who had recovered from COVID-19.

The chain links TRBV7-2 to TRBJ1-6; 8 nucleotides agree with TRBD1. Trimming cost V 3 bases and J 10 bases; bases outside gene matches: 5. This CDR3 is 14 amino acids long. Germline V CDR1 and CDR2: SGHTA, FQGNSA. The CDR3 is CASSLDRVYSPLHF. The CDR3 DNA reads as TGTGCCAGCAGCTTGGACAGGGTTTACTCACCCCTCCACTTT.

This chain links TRBV2 with TRBJ2-7; D is uncertain. The CDR3 totals 12 residues. The V gene lost 2 bases and the J gene lost 4 bases, with 6 bases spanning the gap. Germline CDR1 is SNHLY and CDR2 is FYNNEI. In nucleotides, the CDR3 is TGTGCCAGCAGTGAATCCCTTTACGAGCAGTACTTC. This gives the protein CASSESLYEQYF.

The table lists this clone with a count of one. This sequence joins TRBV3-1 (or the pseudogene TRBV3-2) and TRBJ2-7; 9 bases line up with TRBD1. The ends lost 5 bases at V and 7 bases at J; junction bases unmatched: 15. Germline loops: CDR1 LGHDT, CDR2 YNNKEL (reference sequence). The CDR3 length is 16 residues. CDR3 in DNA: TGTGCCAGCAGCATCTGGGTTTTCGGGACAGGGTATGAGCAGTACTTC. This sequence encodes CASSIWVFGTGYEQYF.

The gene calls are TRBV3-1 (or the pseudogene TRBV3-2) and TRBJ2-5; D is unresolved. Germline lookup yields CDR1 LGHDT and CDR2 YNNKEL (reference sequence). V lost 1 base, J lost 4 bases, and 7 bases lay in between. The CDR3 covers 13 residues. The CDR3: CASSQGSRETQYF. DNA of the CDR3: TGTGCCAGCAGCCAAGGTAGCCGAGAGACCCAGTACTTC.

The genes are TRBV7-2 and TRBJ2-7, with TRBD2 identical over 11 bases. Trimming removed 1 base from V and 7 bases from J; junction bases left unmatched: 3. The CDR3 totals 14 residues. Germline CDR1 and CDR2: SGHTA and FQGNSA. CDR3 nucleotides: TGTGCCAGCAGCTTAGGACTAGCGGGACAAGAGCAGTACTTC. It encodes CASSLGLAGQEQYF.

This clone was picked up a small number of times. The chain links TRBV2 to TRBJ2-1; 7 bases fit TRBD1. From germline, CDR1 is SNHLY and CDR2 FYNNEI. V shed 2 bases and J 8 bases; nucleotides not matched to a gene: 6. The CDR3 has 14 residues. The CDR3 DNA reads TGTGCCAGCAGTGAAAACAGGGGCCCCCATGAGCAGTTCTTC. Encoded protein: CASSENRGPHEQFF.

The chain couples TRBV6-4 to TRBJ2-5; 8 bases are a match to TRBD1. Germline CDR1 MRHNA, CDR2 SNTAGT. The CDR3 spans 18 residues. V shed 3 bases and J 4 bases; nucleotides not matched to a gene: 16. The CDR3 DNA reads TGTGCCAGCAGTGATGTGCAGGGGGCATCTTTCCCGGGAGAGACCCAGTACTTC. Translation gives CASSDVQGASFPGETQYF.

Note on this clone: Other DNA sequences in this specimen translate into the identical CDR3. The V call is TRBV7-2, the J call TRBJ1-3; no definite D call. The CDR3 totals 16 residues. From germline, CDR1 is SGHTA and CDR2 FQGNSA. The V gene lost 1 base and the J gene lost 2 bases, with 12 bases spanning the gap. The CDR3 spells CASSLGPGIAGNTIYF. CDR3 in DNA: TGTGCCAGCAGCTTAGGTCCGGGGATCGCTGGAAACACCATATATTTT.

This clone has only a few counts. V gene TRBV3-1 (or the pseudogene TRBV3-2) combines with J gene TRBJ2-1; D not resolved. The V and J ends lost 5 bases and 1 base respectively, with 9 bases between them. The V gene's germline CDR1 is LGHDT and CDR2 YNNKEL (reference sequence). The CDR3 runs 14 residues. In DNA, the CDR3 is TGTGCCAGCAGCGGCTCAGTTTCCTACAATGAGCAGTTCTTC. Its translation: CASSGSVSYNEQFF.

This chain connects TRBV12-3 or TRBV12-4 to TRBJ1-1; TRBD1 might be the D (6 bases). The V and J ends lost 5 bases and 3 bases respectively, with 10 bases between them. The CDR3 extends over 13 amino acids. Here the CDR3 DNA reads TGTGCCAGCAGTATACAGGGTTACACTGAAGCTTTCTTT. Amino acid sequence: CASSIQGYTEAFF.

This clone has a single count. V is TRBV6-5 and J is TRBJ1-1; 7 bases line up with TRBD1. This CDR3 has 13 residues. The trim removed 2 bases at V and 6 bases at J, leaving 3 bases unmatched. Germline loops: CDR1 MNHEY, CDR2 SVGAGI. CDR3 nucleotides: TGTGCCAGCAGTTACGACAGGGTCGCTGAAGCTTTCTTT. Amino acid sequence: CASSYDRVAEAFF.